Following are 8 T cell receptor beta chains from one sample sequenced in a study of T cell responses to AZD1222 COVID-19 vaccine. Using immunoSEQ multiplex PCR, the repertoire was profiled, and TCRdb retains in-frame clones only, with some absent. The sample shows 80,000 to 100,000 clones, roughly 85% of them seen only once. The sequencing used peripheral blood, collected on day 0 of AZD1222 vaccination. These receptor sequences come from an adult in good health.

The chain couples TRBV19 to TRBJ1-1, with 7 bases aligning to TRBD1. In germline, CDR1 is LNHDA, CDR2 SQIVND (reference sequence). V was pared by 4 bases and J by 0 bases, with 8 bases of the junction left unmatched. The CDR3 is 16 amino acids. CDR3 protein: CASSSSTGSMNTEAFF. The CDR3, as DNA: TGTGCCAGTAGTAGCTCGACAGGGTCCATGAACACTGAAGCTTTCTTT.

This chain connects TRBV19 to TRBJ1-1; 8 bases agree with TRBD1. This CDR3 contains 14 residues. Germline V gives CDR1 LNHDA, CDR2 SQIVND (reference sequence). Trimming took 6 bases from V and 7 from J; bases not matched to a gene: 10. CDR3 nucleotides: TGTGCCAGTAGCCTTAGACAGGGGCGTATTGAAGCTTTCTTT. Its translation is CASSLRQGRIEAFF.

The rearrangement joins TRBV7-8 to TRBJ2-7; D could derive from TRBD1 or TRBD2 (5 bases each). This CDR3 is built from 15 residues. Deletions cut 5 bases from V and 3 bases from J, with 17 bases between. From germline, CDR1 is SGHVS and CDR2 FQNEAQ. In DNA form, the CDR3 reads TGTGCCAGCAGCGTCGAGGCCGGGACGAACTACGAGCAGTACTTC. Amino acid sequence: CASSVEAGTNYEQYF.

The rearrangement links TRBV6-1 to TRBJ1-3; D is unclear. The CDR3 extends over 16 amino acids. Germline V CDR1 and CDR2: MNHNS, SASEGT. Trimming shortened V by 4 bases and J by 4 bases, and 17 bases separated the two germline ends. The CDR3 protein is CASSGSQTRRGNTIYF. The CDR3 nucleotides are TGTGCCAGCAGTGGGTCACAAACCCGACGGGGAAACACCATATATTTT.

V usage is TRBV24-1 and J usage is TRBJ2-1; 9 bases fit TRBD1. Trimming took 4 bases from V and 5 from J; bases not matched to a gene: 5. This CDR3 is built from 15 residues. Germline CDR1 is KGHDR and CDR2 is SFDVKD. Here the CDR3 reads CATSDRTGEHNEQFF. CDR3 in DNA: TGTGCCACCAGTGACCGGACAGGGGAGCACAATGAGCAGTTCTTC.

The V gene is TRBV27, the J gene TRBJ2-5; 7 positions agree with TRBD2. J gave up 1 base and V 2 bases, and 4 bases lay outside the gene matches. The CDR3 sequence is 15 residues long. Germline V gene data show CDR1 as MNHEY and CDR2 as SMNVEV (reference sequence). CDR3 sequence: CASSLNGGSQETQYF. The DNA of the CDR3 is TGTGCCAGCAGTTTAAACGGGGGGTCCCAAGAGACCCAGTACTTC.

The CDR3 DNA sequence: TGTGCCAGCAGCTCCGGGACAGGGAGGGCAGGCAATGAGCAGTTCTTC. It translates to CASSSGTGRAGNEQFF. The chain has TRBV4-2 and TRBJ2-1, with 9 positions matching TRBD1. V lost 5 bases and J lost 6; bases outside the gene matches: 11. This CDR3 has 16 residues. The germline CDR1 and CDR2 sequences are LGHNA and YNFKEQ.

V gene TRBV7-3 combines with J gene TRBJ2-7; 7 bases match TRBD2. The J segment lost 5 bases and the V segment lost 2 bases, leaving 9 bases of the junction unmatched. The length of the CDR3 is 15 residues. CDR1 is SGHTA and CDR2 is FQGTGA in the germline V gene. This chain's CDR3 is CASSLFGTNSDEQYF. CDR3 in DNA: TGTGCCAGCAGCTTATTTGGGACTAATTCCGACGAGCAGTACTTC.